One and the same sample provided the 20 T cell receptor beta chains below, sequenced in a study of blood T cell repertoires in COVID-19. Generated by immunoSEQ multiplex PCR, the TCRdb table keeps only in-frame clones and is missing some. The repertoire has 200,000 to 250,000 clones, around 84% of them found once; the top ten carry approximately 7.3%. The sequencing sample was made of PBMCs or T cells enriched from blood (not recorded which). The receptors shown here come from a woman in her thirties or forties who had recovered from COVID-19.

This chain connects TRBV3-1 (or the pseudogene TRBV3-2) to TRBJ1-3; 10 bases are shared with TRBD1. The V gene's germline CDR1 is LGHDT and CDR2 YNNKEL (reference sequence). The ends lost 0 bases at V and 4 bases at J; junction bases unmatched: 3. CDR3 length: 16 residues. CDR3 sequence (DNA): TGTGCCAGCAGCCAAGATCGGGACAGGGGAGGAAACACCATATATTTT. Amino acid sequence: CASSQDRDRGGNTIYF.

The chain carries TRBV7-8 and TRBJ1-3; 7 bases are shared with TRBD1. CDR3 length: 14 amino acids. V trimming: 10 bases; J trimming: 0 bases; junction bases outside the gene matches: 6. CDR1 and CDR2 from the germline V gene are SGHVS and FQNEAQ. CDR3 amino acids: CAIRGDSSGNTIYF. CDR3 nucleotides: TGTGCCATCAGGGGGGACAGCTCTGGAAACACCATATATTTT.

The CDR3 sequence is CASSLGTADTEAFF. CDR3 coding DNA: TGTGCCAGCAGCCTGGGGACAGCCGACACTGAAGCTTTCTTT. The chain combines TRBV3-1 (or the pseudogene TRBV3-2) with TRBJ1-1; 7 positions match TRBD1. This CDR3 is built from 14 residues. The V and J ends lost 4 bases and 3 bases, in that order; junction bases with no gene match: 5. The V gene's germline CDR1 is LGHDT and CDR2 YNNKEL (reference sequence).

The chain couples TRBV30 to TRBJ2-7; possibly TRBD2 for D (6 bases). There are 16 residues in the CDR3. CDR1 is GTSNPN and CDR2 is SVGIG in the germline V gene (reference sequence). Deletions cut 4 bases from V and 0 bases from J, with 19 bases between. CDR3: CAWTVISGKSSYEQYV. CDR3 DNA: TGTGCCTGGACCGTAATTAGCGGTAAGAGCTCCTACGAGCAGTACGTC.

The chain combines TRBV28 with TRBJ2-1; 8 nucleotides agree with TRBD2. The junction had 8 bases not matched to a gene; V was cut back by 8 bases and J by 14 bases. The germline V gene has CDR1 MDHEN and CDR2 SYDVKM. The CDR3 has 11 residues. CDR3 region: CASRLATSEFF. The CDR3 DNA is TGTGCCAGCCGACTAGCGACTAGCGAGTTCTTC.

This sequence joins TRBV5-1 and TRBJ1-2, with 7 bases fitting TRBD1. CDR1 and CDR2 (germline): SGHRS, YFSETQ. The CDR3 consists of 14 residues. V was pared by 2 bases and J by 4 bases, with 5 bases of the junction left unmatched. The CDR3 loop is CASSFETGSYGYTF. DNA of the CDR3: TGCGCCAGCAGCTTTGAGACAGGGAGCTATGGCTACACCTTC.

The J gene is TRBJ2-7, the V gene TRBV21-1; TRBD1, as called in the table, went unchecked against the DNA. TRBV21-1 corresponds to a pseudogene. This CDR3 spans 16 amino acids. The DNA for the CDR3 is TGTGCCAGCAGCACTAGCTGGCCAGGGGTTCGCTACGAGCAGTACGTC. The encoded protein is CASSTSWPGVRYEQYV.

The chain links TRBV3-1 (or the pseudogene TRBV3-2) to TRBJ2-5, with D hard to call. The CDR3 totals 12 residues. The ends were cut back, 1 base at V and 4 bases at J, with 4 bases in the middle. Germline CDR1 reads LGHDT; CDR2 reads YNNKEL (reference sequence). CDR3 sequence (DNA): TGTGCCAGCAGCCAAGTTATAGAGACCCAGTACTTC. Protein sequence: CASSQVIETQYF.

As to this clone: A single base separates this from a much larger clone, so it may be a read error. V usage is TRBV24-1 and J usage is TRBJ1-2; weak D call: TRBD1 (6 bases). Germline CDR1 is KGHDR and CDR2 is SFDVKD. V was trimmed by 6 bases and J by 2 bases, leaving 6 bases between them. CDR3 length: 12 amino acids. CDR3 DNA sequence: TGTGCCACCAGTACAGGGAACTATGGCTACACCTTC. This sequence encodes CATSTGNYGYTF.

The CDR3 loop is CASSVGRAGELFF. DNA of the CDR3: TGTGCCAGCAGCGTAGGCCGGGCCGGGGAGCTGTTTTTT. The V gene is TRBV9, the J gene TRBJ2-2; D call uncertain. The CDR3 is 13 residues long. CDR1 is SGDLS, CDR2 YYNGEE, per germline. Trimming took off 0 bases at V and 6 bases at J, with 6 bases between the two ends.

J is TRBJ2-3 and V is TRBV27; D uncertain. Trimming left V 8 bases short and J 1 base short, with 13 bases between. Germline loops: CDR1 MNHEY, CDR2 SMNVEV (reference sequence). CDR3 size: 14 residues. CDR3 in amino acids: CASGSRSGTDTQYF. CDR3 bases: TGTGCCAGCGGTTCAAGGAGCGGCACAGATACGCAGTATTTT.

This chain connects TRBV5-5 to TRBJ1-6; weak D call: TRBD1 (6 bases). Germline loops: CDR1 SGHKS, CDR2 YYEKEE (reference sequence). Trimming pared 3 bases from V and 3 bases from J, leaving 16 bases between. This CDR3 has 17 amino acids. CDR3 nucleotides: TGTGCCAGCAGCTACCAGACAGGCGTATTCTATAATTCACCCCTCCACTTT. Its translation is CASSYQTGVFYNSPLHF.

The CDR3 spells CASSRAGETQYF. CDR3 coding DNA: TGTGCCAGCAGCCGGGCGGGAGAGACCCAGTACTTC. V usage is TRBV28 and J usage is TRBJ2-5; a possible D gene is TRBD2 (5 bases). The CDR3 extends over 12 amino acids. V was clipped by 6 bases and J by 4 bases, with 9 bases between them. Germline values: CDR1 MDHEN, CDR2 SYDVKM.

The chain couples TRBV2 to TRBJ2-5; TRBD2 aligns across 8 bases. This CDR3 contains 17 residues. Germline trimming cut 2 bases from V and 5 bases from J; bases unmatched to any gene: 13. Germline CDR1 SNHLY, CDR2 FYNNEI. The CDR3 sequence is CASSENSLAGSRETQYF. The CDR3 DNA reads as TGTGCCAGCAGTGAAAATTCTCTAGCGGGCAGCCGGGAGACCCAGTACTTC.

The chain employs TRBV29-1 and TRBJ1-2; 9 bases align to TRBD1. This CDR3 is built from 13 residues. Germline CDR1 is SQVTM and CDR2 is ANQGSEA. Germline trimming cut 8 bases from V and 6 bases from J; bases unmatched to any gene: 10. CDR3 bases: TGCAGCTTCTCACAGGGGGCAAAGGATGGCTACACCTTC. Amino acid sequence: CSFSQGAKDGYTF.

The chain has TRBV6-5 and TRBJ2-3; D is ambiguous. The CDR3 is 15 residues long. The V gene lost 5 bases and the J gene lost 1 base, with 13 bases spanning the gap. The V gene's germline CDR1 is MNHEY and CDR2 SVGAGI. CDR3 sequence reads: CASSPGSYRTDTQYF. The CDR3 DNA reads as TGTGCCAGCAGTCCGGGTAGCTATCGCACAGATACGCAGTATTTT.

About this clone: Additional DNA sequences in this sample encode the identical CDR3. The CDR3 spells CASSYGGTEAFF. The CDR3 DNA reads TGTGCCAGCAGCTATGGGGGGACTGAAGCTTTCTTT. The chain joins TRBV12-3 or TRBV12-4 to TRBJ1-1; tentative D call: TRBD1 (5 bases). Deletions cut 6 bases from V and 5 bases from J, with 10 bases between. This CDR3 region has 12 residues.

The chain recombines TRBV11-2 with TRBJ2-4; tentative D call: TRBD1 (6 bases). Trimming cost V 2 bases and J 7 bases, with 15 bases left between them. Per the germline V gene, CDR1 is SGHAT and CDR2 is FQNNGV. This CDR3 has 15 residues. In DNA, the CDR3 is TGTGCCAGCAGCTTACAACAGGGTCCGAGGAACATTCAGTACTTC. Amino acid sequence: CASSLQQGPRNIQYF.

The CDR3 reads CASSLADEQFF. Written as DNA, the CDR3 is TGTGCCAGCAGCCTAGCGGATGAGCAGTTCTTC. The gene calls are TRBV5-5 and TRBJ2-1; 7 bases line up with TRBD2. The CDR3 has 11 residues. Germline V gene data show CDR1 as SGHKS and CDR2 as YYEKEE (reference sequence). V shed 4 bases and J 8 bases; nucleotides not matched to a gene: 0.

This clone has just a few counts. The chain employs TRBV19 and TRBJ1-2; perhaps TRBD1 as D (5 bases). Germline V gene lookup returns CDR1 LNHDA and CDR2 SQIVND (reference sequence). The CDR3 spans 14 residues. The germline V and J ends were trimmed by 8 bases and 5 bases, with 18 bases remaining between them. The CDR3 protein is CASGEWGSLYGYTF. The CDR3, as DNA: TGTGCCAGTGGGGAATGGGGCTCTTTGTATGGCTACACCTTC.